This T cell receptor (beta chain) derives from a study of blood T cells in healthy people across ages. General observations from the study: The study lacked donor CMV status, which possibly confounded expanded clonotype changes. As naive T cell percentage varied, TCR beta diversity correlated strongly with it. Estimated diversity across one million T cells was deemed an underestimate.

Drawing of peripheral blood yielded about 10 milliliters from each donor. With regard to this clonotype: The antigen remains unidentified.

V shed 4 bases and J 3 bases; nucleotides not matched to a gene: 6. This CDR3 region has 14 residues. The germline V gene has CDR1 DFQATT and CDR2 SNEGSKA (reference sequence). The authors ran a second PCR of about 7 to 12 cycles using a sample-barcoded 5' primer and a J-beta primer mix. MiXCR was run by TCRdb on the 5' RACE reads, yielding one entry per CDR3 protein. The table shows fewer than 950,000 distinct CDR3 sequences, with roughly 50% occurring only once. The rearrangement joins TRBV20-1 to TRBJ1-5; 7 nucleotides align to TRBD1. Sequences were obtained from blood. The TCR originated in an elderly man in good health. The CDR3 sequence is CSATQTGSNQPQHF. The CDR3 nucleotides are TGCAGTGCTACCCAGACAGGGTCCAATCAGCCCCAGCATTTT.